This is a list of T cell receptor delta chains from one sample in a study of Vδ1+ human thymocytes. TCRdb repeated clone calling on the multiplex PCR reads with CATT. Among fewer than 90,000 delta-chain clones, about 35% were seen once, and the ten largest hold approximately 0.25%. The sequenced sample was Vdelta1+ gamma-delta thymocytes from the thymus. Source of these receptors: a boy younger than two who had congenital heart surgery. Each CDR3 is given with its conserved first and last residue. The order of the fields is J gene, clone size, V gene, D gene, CDR3 DNA, CDR3 protein. The D gene is left open where the match is weak. Clone sizes are given selectively: once, few, many, or a class where the clone is expanded.

>TRDJ1|NA|TRDV1|NA
TGTGCTCTTGGGGAACTCCCTAACTCCGCCCGGGTGTACGCGGGGACCGATAAACTCATCTTT
CALGELPNSARVYAGTDKLIF
>TRDJ1|few|TRDV1|NA
TGTGCTCTTGGGGATCCCGACGTGGGGTACACCGATAAACTCATCTTT
CALGDPDVGYTDKLIF
>TRDJ1|NA|TRDV2|TRDD3
TGTGCCTGTGAAACCTGGGGGATCCGTACCATTAAACTCATCTTT
CACETWGIRTIKLIF
>TRDJ1|few|TRDV1|TRDD3
TGTGCTCTTGGGGAGGGTACAGGCGGTACTGGGGGATACCGATTCACCGATAAACTCATCTTT
CALGEGTGGTGGYRFTDKLIF
>TRDJ1|NA|TRDV1|NA
TGTGCTCTTGGGGAACTAAGCCTCCCCTTCCTAGAACTGGGGTTCACCGATAAACTCATCTTT
CALGELSLPFLELGFTDKLIF
>TRDJ1|medium-sized|TRDV2|TRDD3
TGTGCCTGGTGGATACGCCCTTCTCAACTCATCTTT
CAWWIRPSQLIF
>TRDJ1|few|TRDV1|TRDD3
TGTGCTCTTGGGGAACCAGCCCTCTGGGGGATACCTCCGTACACCGATAAACTCATCTTT
CALGEPALWGIPPYTDKLIF
>TRDJ1|few|TRDV1|NA
TGTGCTCTTGGGGGACCCAGAGCTACTGGGATTGGGACAGGTGGAACCGATAAACTCATCTTT
CALGGPRATGIGTGGTDKLIF
>TRDJ1|few|TRDV1|TRDD3
TGTGCTCTTGGGGACGTCTTCCTGCGGGGGGGATATATCGATAAACTCATCTTT
CALGDVFLRGGYIDKLIF
>TRDJ1|few|TRDV1|NA
TGTGCTCTTGGGGAAGGCAGCCGCCTACAGCAATATTCGGGATACACCGATAAACTCATCTTT
CALGEGSRLQQYSGYTDKLIF
>TRDJ1|NA|TRDV1|NA
TGTGCTCTTGGGGAACTCCTCCTAAGTGAACTTCGTACCGATAAACTCATCTTT
CALGELLLSELRTDKLIF
>TRDJ1|few|TRDV1|TRDD3
TGTGCTCTTGGGGAACTCGGGGACCACGTAACGGCAATCTGGGGGATACGCGAGTGGTCCGATAAACTCATCTTT
CALGELGDHVTAIWGIREWSDKLIF
>TRDJ1|few|TRDV1|TRDD3
TGTGCTCTTGGGCATTCCCCCCCTACGAGGTGGGGGACGGCCAGGTACACCGATAAACTCATCTTT
CALGHSPPTRWGTARYTDKLIF
>TRDJ1|NA|TRDV1|TRDD3
TGTGCTCTTGGGGAACCCCAAGCTCGACGTTCGAACTGGGGGATACCCGAGGGCACCGATAAACTCATCTTT
CALGEPQARRSNWGIPEGTDKLIF
>TRDJ1|few|TRDV1|TRDD3
TGTGCTCTTGGGGAACTAGCACCCCCCAGACCGGTACTGGGGGATAATGGCCCAGGCGTCACCGATAAACTCATCTTT
CALGELAPPRPVLGDNGPGVTDKLIF
>TRDJ1|NA|TRDV1|TRDD3
TGTGCTCTCCTTACTGGGGGATACCCTTTGGAGGCCGATAAACTCATCTTT
CALLTGGYPLEADKLIF
>TRDJ1|few|TRDV1|NA
TGTGCTCTTGGGATGGAGGCCGATAAACTCATCTTT
CALGMEADKLIF
>TRDJ1|NA|TRDV1|TRDD3
TGTGCTCGTGGGGAACCCCTCCTTACCCTAGGCTACTGGGGGAGGTACACCGATAAACTCATCTTT
CARGEPLLTLGYWGRYTDKLIF
>TRDJ1|NA|TRDV1|TRDD3
TGTGCTCTTGGGGAACTCGGGGTACTGGGGGACCACACCGATAAACTCATCTTT
CALGELGVLGDHTDKLIF
>TRDJ1|NA|TRDV1|TRDD2
TGTGCTCTTGGGGAGGGAGGTTCCTACGGGCAACTGGCGGCGATTAAACTCATCTTT
CALGEGGSYGQLAAIKLIF
>TRDJ1|NA|TRDV1|NA
TGTGCTCTTGCCGCTAGACTTCCCCCGCGTTTGGAATTACCGGGGGACACCGATAAACTCATCTTT
CALAARLPPRLELPGDTDKLIF
>TRDJ1|NA|TRDV1|TRDD3
TGTGCTCTTGGGGAACTACTTGGGCTGGGGGATTACACCGATAAACTCATCTTT
CALGELLGLGDYTDKLIF